This is a list of T cell receptor beta chains from one sample in a study of cytomegalovirus exposure and HLA in healthy donors. The table came from immunoSEQ multiplex PCR; TCRdb's copy has only in-frame clones and leaves some out. The sample yields more than 110,000 clones, roughly 79% seen once. The sequenced material came from PBMCs. The receptors shown here come from a man aged 25 to 45 in good health and CMV-seropositive. CDR3s include the opening cysteine and the closing phenylalanine or tryptophan. Fields, in order: V gene, CDR3 length, D gene, J gene, clone size, CDR3 DNA, CDR3 protein. The D gene is left open where the match is weak. The size field is filled for only some rows; it gives once, few, many or a size class.

>TRBV4-1|17|TRBD2|TRBJ2-1|.
TGCGCCAGCAGCCAAGATCGAGGTAGCGGGCGTCCATTGAGTCCGTTCTTC
CASSQDRGSGRPLSPFF
>TRBV19|13|.|TRBJ1-5|.
TGTGCCAGTAGTCTCCCCGGAGCGCAGCCCCAGCATTTT
CASSLPGAQPQHF
>TRBV6-1|13|.|TRBJ1-1|few
TGTGCCAGCAGTGAAGGGGACATCATCCGAGCTTTCTTT
CASSEGDIIRAFF
>TRBV5-5|12|.|TRBJ2-3|.
TGTGCCAGCCAGCGGTTCCCGGATACGCAGTATTTT
CASQRFPDTQYF
>TRBV19|14|TRBD1|TRBJ1-3|.
TGTGCCAGTAGTGCGACAGGGACTGGAAACACCATATATTTT
CASSATGTGNTIYF
>TRBV4-1|15|.|TRBJ2-3|.
TGCGCCAGCAGCCAAGACGGGGTCGCGGCGGGTACGCAGTATTTT
CASSQDGVAAGTQYF
>TRBV5-6|15|TRBD1|TRBJ2-7|few
TGTGCCAGCTCGCCACAGGGGCTTAGGTCCTACGAGCAGTACTTC
CASSPQGLRSYEQYF
>TRBV6-5|12|.|TRBJ1-2|.
TGTGCCAGCAGTTACTCGCGGTATGGCTACACCTTC
CASSYSRYGYTF
>TRBV6-1|15|.|TRBJ1-6|few
TGTGCCAGCAGAGACCACGGGAGACATAATTCACCCCTCCACTTT
CASRDHGRHNSPLHF
>TRBV28|14|.|TRBJ1-2|.
TGTGCCACCTCTGAATTAGGGGCTAACTATGGCTACACCTTC
CATSELGANYGYTF
>TRBV18|14|.|TRBJ2-3|once
TGTGCCAGCTCACCAGGGCTGGGCACAGATACGCAGTATTTT
CASSPGLGTDTQYF
>TRBV18|13|.|TRBJ2-2|.
TGTGCCAGCTCATCTGGTTCCAGTGGGGAGCTGTTTTTT
CASSSGSSGELFF
>TRBV11-3|17|.|TRBJ1-2|.
TGTGCCAGCAGCGTTCGCCGGGGGGCTAAGGGGATCAGAGGCTACACCTTC
CASSVRRGAKGIRGYTF